Each of the 15 T cell receptor beta chains below was sequenced from the same sample in a study of T cell responses to AZD1222 COVID-19 vaccine. Produced via immunoSEQ multiplex PCR; TCRdb's table is partial and in-frame only. The sample has 170,000 or so clones; less than 95% are singletons. The source was peripheral blood, collected on day 0 of AZD1222 vaccination. Source of these receptors: an adult in good health.

The chain joins TRBV7-3 to TRBJ2-2; 11 nucleotides align to TRBD1. V was pared by 5 bases and J by 6 bases, with 5 bases of the junction left unmatched. This CDR3 is built from 15 residues. CDR1 is SGHTA and CDR2 is FQGTGA in the germline V gene. CDR3 DNA sequence: TGTGCCAGCAGCAGGGACAGGGGGTGGTCCGGGGAGCTGTTTTTT. Its translation is CASSRDRGWSGELFF. Using reference TRBV7-3 and TRBJ2-2 for the parts outside the CDR3, the full variable domain is GAGVSQTPSNKVTEKGKYVELRCDPISGHTALYWYRQSLGQGPEFLIYFQGTGAADDSGLPNDRFFAVRPEGSVSTLKIQRTERGDSAVYLCASSRDRGWSGELFFGEGSRLTVL.

This clone was seen once. The rearrangement joins TRBV7-8 to TRBJ2-1; tentatively, D is TRBD2 (5 bases). Germline CDR1 is SGHVS and CDR2 is FQNEAQ. The CDR3 runs 15 residues. V was trimmed by 5 bases and J by 2 bases, leaving 13 bases between them. CDR3 sequence: CASSRGDNTYNEQFF. Written as DNA, the CDR3 is TGTGCCAGCAGCCGGGGAGACAATACCTACAATGAGCAGTTCTTC.

This clone showed up just once. The chain combines TRBV11-2 with TRBJ2-1, with D tentatively TRBD1 (6 bases). The CDR3 is made up of 16 amino acids. Trimming cost V 2 bases and J 0 bases, with 11 bases left between them. Germline V gives CDR1 SGHAT, CDR2 FQNNGV. CDR3 bases: TGTGCCAGCAGCTTACGGGACACCAGCTCCTACAATGAGCAGTTCTTC. Translating it yields CASSLRDTSSYNEQFF.

The chain is built from TRBV27 and TRBJ2-1; tentative D call: TRBD1 (6 bases). The germline V gene has CDR1 MNHEY and CDR2 SMNVEV (reference sequence). V was clipped by 4 bases and J by 4 bases, with 11 bases between them. This CDR3 contains 14 residues. The CDR3 sequence: CASSSLGGYNEQFF. The DNA of the CDR3 is TGTGCCAGCAGTTCCCTAGGGGGATACAATGAGCAGTTCTTC.

The genes are TRBV19 and TRBJ1-1; D possibly corresponds to TRBD1 (6 bases). Trimming removed 3 bases from V and 4 bases from J, with 15 bases in between. The CDR3 has 15 residues. Germline CDR1 and CDR2: LNHDA and SQIVND (reference sequence). CDR3 region: CASSMGAPAGTEAFF. CDR3 DNA sequence: TGTGCCAGTAGTATGGGGGCCCCGGCGGGCACTGAAGCTTTCTTT. Full variable domain (outside the CDR3, taken from reference TRBV19 and TRBJ1-1): DGGITQSPKYLFRKEGQNVTLSCEQNLNHDAMYWYRQDPGQGLRLIYYSQIVNDFQKGDIAEGYSVSREKKESFPLTVTSAQKNPTAFYLCASSMGAPAGTEAFFGQGTRLTVV.

The chain uses TRBV14 and TRBJ1-6; D is unclear. The CDR3 sequence is 16 residues long. V dropped 4 bases and J dropped 9 bases, with 19 bases sitting between them. The germline gives CDR1 SGHDN, CDR2 FVKESK. The CDR3 sequence: CASSLLGLGGGSPLHF. The CDR3 DNA follows: TGTGCCAGCAGCCTCCTGGGCCTCGGAGGTGGTTCACCCCTCCACTTT.

The rearrangement joins TRBV5-4 to TRBJ2-7; a possible D gene is TRBD2 (5 bases). The CDR3 has 12 residues. The V and J ends lost 4 bases and 11 bases respectively, with 16 bases between them. The germline V gene has CDR1 SGHNT and CDR2 YYREEE (reference sequence). CDR3 in DNA: TGTGCCAGCAGCCCATATGACGGGCGGGAGTACTTC. As protein: CASSPYDGREYF.

This chain links TRBV19 with TRBJ1-1, with 8 positions matching TRBD1. The CDR3 sequence is 15 residues long. J gave up 4 bases and V 5 bases, and 9 bases lay outside the gene matches. Germline V gene sequence: CDR1 LNHDA, CDR2 SQIVND (reference sequence). The CDR3 is CASSSYRGGGTEAFF. CDR3 nucleotides: TGTGCCAGTAGTTCCTACAGGGGGGGCGGCACTGAAGCTTTCTTT.

This rearrangement joins TRBV7-2 to TRBJ2-5; TRBD1 agrees at 7 bases. This CDR3 is built from 14 residues. Per germline, CDR1 SGHTA and CDR2 FQGNSA. The trim removed 4 bases at V and 4 bases at J, leaving 6 bases unmatched. The CDR3 DNA follows: TGTGCCAGCAGCTCAACAGGGGTGAGAGAGACCCAGTACTTC. As protein: CASSSTGVRETQYF.

The chain couples TRBV18 to TRBJ1-1; D gene uncertain. V lost 3 bases, J lost 0 bases, and 5 bases lay in between. CDR1 and CDR2 (germline): KGHSH, LQKENI. CDR3 length equals 13 residues. This CDR3 reads CASSPEVNTEAFF. The CDR3, as DNA: TGTGCCAGCTCACCTGAAGTGAACACTGAAGCTTTCTTT.

Written as DNA, the CDR3 is TGTGCCAGCAGCTTAGCGGGGCAAAGCAATCAGCCCCAGCATTTT. It yields the protein CASSLAGQSNQPQHF. This chain connects TRBV7-8 to TRBJ1-5; D is perhaps TRBD1 (5 bases). The length of the CDR3 is 15 residues. Germline loops: CDR1 SGHVS, CDR2 FQNEAQ. V gave up 0 bases and J gave up 1 base, with 7 bases separating them.

This clone appeared a single time. The V gene is TRBV10-3, the J gene TRBJ2-7; D gene uncertain. The CDR3 contains 12 residues. Trimming shortened V by 2 bases and J by 3 bases, and 5 bases separated the two germline ends. CDR1 is ENHRY, CDR2 SYGVKD, per germline. CDR3 in DNA: TGTGCCATCAGTGAGGAGCTCTACGAGCAGTACTTC. This translates into CAISEELYEQYF.

This chain joins TRBV3-1 (or the pseudogene TRBV3-2) and TRBJ2-3, with D possibly TRBD2 on 6 matching bases. V was pared by 0 bases and J by 1 base, with 11 bases between. Germline V gene sequence: CDR1 LGHDT, CDR2 YNNKEL (reference sequence). The CDR3 loop spans 16 amino acids. The CDR3 nucleotides are TGTGCCAGCAGCCAAGATGGCCGCGGGGGCACAGATACGCAGTATTTT. Translated, it gives CASSQDGRGGTDTQYF.

The chain is built from TRBV30 and TRBJ2-5; 9 positions agree with TRBD2. V was pared by 4 bases and J by 5 bases, with 11 bases of the junction left unmatched. The length of the CDR3 is 15 residues. Per germline, CDR1 GTSNPN and CDR2 SVGIG (reference sequence). The CDR3 coding sequence is TGTGCCTGGACGTCGGGACTAGCACAGGGGGAGACCCAGTACTTC. Translating gives CAWTSGLAQGETQYF.

The chain carries TRBV27 and TRBJ2-7; the match to TRBD1 covers 10 bases. Germline CDR1 is MNHEY and CDR2 is SMNVEV (reference sequence). The V segment lost 6 bases and the J segment 7 bases; nucleotides outside the gene matches: 12. CDR3 size: 15 residues. CDR3 DNA: TGTGCCAGCAGCGCCCCGGGACAGGGGTCCTGGGAGCAGTACTTC. Amino acid sequence: CASSAPGQGSWEQYF.